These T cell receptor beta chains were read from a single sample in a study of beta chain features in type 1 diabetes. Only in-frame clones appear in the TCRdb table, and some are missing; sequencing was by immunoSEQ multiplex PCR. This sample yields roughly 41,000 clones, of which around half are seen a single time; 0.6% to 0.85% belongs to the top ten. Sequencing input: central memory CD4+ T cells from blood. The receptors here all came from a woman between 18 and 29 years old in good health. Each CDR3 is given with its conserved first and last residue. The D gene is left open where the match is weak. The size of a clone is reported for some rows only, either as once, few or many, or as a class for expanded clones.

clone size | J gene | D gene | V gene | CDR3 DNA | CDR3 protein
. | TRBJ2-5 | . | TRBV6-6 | TGTGCCAGCAGTTACGTTCGGGACACCCAAGAGACCCAGTACTTC | CASSYVRDTQETQYF
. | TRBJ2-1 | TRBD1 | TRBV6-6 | TGTGCCAGCAACATAGACGGGACAGGAAATGAGCAGTTCTTC | CASNIDGTGNEQFF
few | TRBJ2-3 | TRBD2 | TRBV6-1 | TGTGCCACCTTGGTGCTAGCGGGATCCACAGATACGCAGTATTTT | CATLVLAGSTDTQYF
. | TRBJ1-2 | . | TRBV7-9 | TGTGCCAGCAGCTTAGGGGGGGACGGCTACACCTTC | CASSLGGDGYTF
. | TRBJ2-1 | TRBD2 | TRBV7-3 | TGTGCCAGCAGCCCCAAGTTCGCGGGGGGGCTGGAGGAGCAGTTCTTC | CASSPKFAGGLEEQFF
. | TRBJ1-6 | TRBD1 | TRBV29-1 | TGCAGCGTTGGCAGTTACCGGGACAGAAATTCACCCCTCCACTTT | CSVGSYRDRNSPLHF
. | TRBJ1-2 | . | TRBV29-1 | TGCAGCGTTGAAGATCTCAGGGTCGGTGGCTACACCTTC | CSVEDLRVGGYTF
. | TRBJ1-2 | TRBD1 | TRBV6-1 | TGTGCCAGCAGTCGGGACAGCTATGGCTACACCTTC | CASSRDSYGYTF
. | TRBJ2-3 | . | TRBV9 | TGTGCCAGCAGCGAGAGTGGTTCCACAGATACGCAGTATTTT | CASSESGSTDTQYF
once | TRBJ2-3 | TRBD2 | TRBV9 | TGTGCCAGCAGCGCCTGGGGCGCGGGGGAGACGGGAGCGCAGTATTTT | CASSAWGAGETGAQYF
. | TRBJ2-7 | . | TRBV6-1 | TGTGCCAGCACAGGGATATACGAGCAGTACTTC | CASTGIYEQYF
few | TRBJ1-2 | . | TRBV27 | TGTGCCAGCAGAACCGTGAGGCAGTTTAACTATGGCTACACCTTC | CASRTVRQFNYGYTF
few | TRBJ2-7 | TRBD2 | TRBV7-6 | TGTGCCAGCAGCTTACGCGGTAGCGGGGCCCCTGACGAGCAGTACTTC | CASSLRGSGAPDEQYF
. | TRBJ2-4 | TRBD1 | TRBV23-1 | TGCGCCAGCAGTCAATCGGGGTGGACAGGGGACATTCAGTACTTC | CASSQSGWTGDIQYF
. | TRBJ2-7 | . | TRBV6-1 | TGTGCCAGCAGCCTCCAGGGGTCCTACGAGCAGTACTTC | CASSLQGSYEQYF
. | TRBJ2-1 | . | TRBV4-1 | TGCGCCAGCAGCCAAGCTCGGCGGGAGCAGTTCTTC | CASSQARREQFF
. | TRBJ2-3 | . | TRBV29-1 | TGCAGCGTTGTACAGGCTAAAGGCACGCAGTATTTT | CSVVQAKGTQYF
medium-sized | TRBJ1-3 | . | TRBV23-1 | TGCGCCAGCAGCCTCCGCGGGGCTGGAAACACCATATATTTT | CASSLRGAGNTIYF
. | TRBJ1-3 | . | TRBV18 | TGTGCCAGCTCACCGGGACTGCAGAGCTCTGGAAACACCATATATTTT | CASSPGLQSSGNTIYF
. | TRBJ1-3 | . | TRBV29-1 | TGCAGCGTCCTCTTTCCCTCTGGAAACACCATATATTTT | CSVLFPSGNTIYF
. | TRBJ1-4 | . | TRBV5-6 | TGTGCCAGCAGCCCACCTCCCGGACAGACTACAACTAATGAAAAACTGTTTTTT | CASSPPPGQTTTNEKLFF
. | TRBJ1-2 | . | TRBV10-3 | TGTGCCATCAAGGGGAACTATGGCTACACCTTC | CAIKGNYGYTF
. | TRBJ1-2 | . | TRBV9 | TGTGCCAGCAGTCCCACCGGACAGATCTATGGCTACACCTTC | CASSPTGQIYGYTF
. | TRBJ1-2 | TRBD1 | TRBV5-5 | TGTGCCAGCAGCTTGGGAAACAGGGGGTATGGCTACACCTTC | CASSLGNRGYGYTF
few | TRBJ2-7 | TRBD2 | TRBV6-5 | TGTGCCAGCAGGACGGGGGGGACGGCATACGAGCAGTACTTC | CASRTGGTAYEQYF
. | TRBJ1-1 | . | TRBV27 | TGTGCCAGCAGGAATCGACAAGGCTACACTGAAGCTTTCTTT | CASRNRQGYTEAFF
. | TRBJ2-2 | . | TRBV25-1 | TGTGCCAGCAGGGATACAGGTTACACCGGGGAGCTGTTTTTT | CASRDTGYTGELFF
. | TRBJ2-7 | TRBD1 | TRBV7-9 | TGTGCCAGCAGCCCTGACAGGGGCTACGAGCAGTACTTC | CASSPDRGYEQYF
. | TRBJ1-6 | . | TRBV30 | TGTGCCTGGGCCCTTATGGGGCAGGGGTCACCCCTCCACTTT | CAWALMGQGSPLHF
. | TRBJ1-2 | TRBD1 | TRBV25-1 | TGTGCCAGCAGTCAGGGGGCTTTAAGTGTTGGCTACACCTTC | CASSQGALSVGYTF
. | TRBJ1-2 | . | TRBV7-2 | TGTGCCAGCAGCCTCCAGGGGAGTATTGGCTATGGCTACACCTTC | CASSLQGSIGYGYTF
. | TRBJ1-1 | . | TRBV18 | TGTGCCAGCTCACCCTCCGGGACTGCGAACACTGAAGCTTTCTTT | CASSPSGTANTEAFF
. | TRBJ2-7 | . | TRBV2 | TGTGCCAGCAGTGAGGCAGGGATGCGCGAGCAGTACTTC | CASSEAGMREQYF
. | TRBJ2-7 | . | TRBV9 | TGTGCCAGCAGCGCCGGGGTGCTCAGAGAGCAGTACTTC | CASSAGVLREQYF
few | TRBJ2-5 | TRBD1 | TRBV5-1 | TGCGCCAGCAGCTCGGCTCCGGGACAGGGTTTCGAGACCCAGTACTTC | CASSSAPGQGFETQYF
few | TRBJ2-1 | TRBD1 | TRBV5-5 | TGTGCCAGCAGCCCCGGGACAGCAACTAGCAATGAGCAGTTCTTC | CASSPGTATSNEQFF
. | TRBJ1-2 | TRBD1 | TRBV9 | TGTGCCAGCAGCGTAGGGACAGGGGGTCGAGCGAACTATGGCTACACCTTC | CASSVGTGGRANYGYTF
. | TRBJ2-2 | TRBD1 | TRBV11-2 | TGTGCCAGCAGCTTTGGGACAGGGCACACCGGGGAGCTGTTTTTT | CASSFGTGHTGELFF
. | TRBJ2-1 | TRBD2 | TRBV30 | TGTGCCTGGAGTGTAATAGGCGGGGGTAGCAATGAGCAGTTCTTC | CAWSVIGGGSNEQFF
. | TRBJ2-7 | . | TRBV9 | TGTGCCAGCAGCGTAGCCGCAGGGCGATCCTACGAGCAGTACTTC | CASSVAAGRSYEQYF
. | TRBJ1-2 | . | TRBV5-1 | TGCGCCAGCAGGGAAACAGGGCCCCTTGGCTACACCTTC | CASRETGPLGYTF
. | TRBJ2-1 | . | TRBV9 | TGTGCCAGCAGCCTGGGGCCCGGGAGCGGTGAGCAGTTCTTC | CASSLGPGSGEQFF
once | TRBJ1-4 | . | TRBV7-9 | TGTGCCAGCAGCTTTGAGGGATGGTCCATGAAAGGACTGTTTTTT | CASSFEGWSMKGLFF
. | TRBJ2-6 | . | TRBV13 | TGTGCCAGCAGTCCAAGTTTGGGGCGCTCTGGGGCCAACGTCCTGACTTTC | CASSPSLGRSGANVLTF
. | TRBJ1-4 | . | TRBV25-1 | TGTGCCAGCAGTGATAGCCGGACTGGCGAAAAACTGTTTTTT | CASSDSRTGEKLFF
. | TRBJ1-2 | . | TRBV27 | TGTGCCAGCAGTTTATCCGGCGGTAACTATGGCTACACCTTC | CASSLSGGNYGYTF
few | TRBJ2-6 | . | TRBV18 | TGTGCCAGCTCACCCCAACAGGGTCCCGGGGCCAACGTCCTGACTTTC | CASSPQQGPGANVLTF
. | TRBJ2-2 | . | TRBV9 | TGTGCCAGCAGCGTGGGGGGTCTGACCGGGGAGCTGTTTTTT | CASSVGGLTGELFF
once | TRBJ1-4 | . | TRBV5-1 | TGCGCCAGCAGCTTGGGGCAGGGTGATGAAAAACTGTTTTTT | CASSLGQGDEKLFF
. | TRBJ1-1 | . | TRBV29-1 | TGCAGCGTTCGGGCAGGGGTGGGGAACACTGAAGCTTTCTTT | CSVRAGVGNTEAFF
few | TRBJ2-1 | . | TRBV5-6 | TGTGCCAGCAGACCCCCCGGGGGCAATGAGCAGTTCTTC | CASRPPGGNEQFF
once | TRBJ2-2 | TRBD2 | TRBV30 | TGTGCCTTCCAGGGGAGCGGGAGTTCCGGGGAGCTGTTTTTT | CAFQGSGSSGELFF
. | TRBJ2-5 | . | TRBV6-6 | TGTGCCAGCAGTATCTCGTCGTGGGGGCCTCAAGAGACCCAGTACTTC | CASSISSWGPQETQYF